Below are 26 T cell receptor beta chains sequenced from a single sample in a study of blood T cell repertoires in COVID-19. Sequencing used immunoSEQ multiplex PCR; TCRdb keeps in-frame clones, though not all of them. The data contain some 250,000 clones, approximately 78% of them seen just once; the ten biggest clones take up around 12%. Sequencing was carried out using peripheral blood. These receptors were obtained from a woman aged 55 to 70 with active or convalescent COVID-19.

The V and J genes are TRBV6-1 and TRBJ2-7; 7 positions match TRBD2. CDR1 is MNHNS, CDR2 SASEGT, per germline. V trimming: 3 bases; J trimming: 2 bases; junction bases outside the gene matches: 7. The CDR3 totals 15 residues. The CDR3 reads CASSEPGGNPYEQYF. DNA of the CDR3: TGTGCCAGCAGTGAGCCCGGGGGGAACCCCTACGAGCAGTACTTC.

The CDR3 sequence: CASSGLAGGQETQYF. The CDR3 bases are TGCGCCAGCAGCGGACTAGCGGGGGGTCAAGAGACCCAGTACTTC. The J gene is TRBJ2-5, the V gene TRBV5-1, with 14 nucleotides matching TRBD2. There are 15 residues in the CDR3. The germline V gene has CDR1 SGHRS and CDR2 YFSETQ. The V and J ends lost 4 bases and 2 bases, in that order; junction bases with no gene match: 1.

The DNA of the CDR3 is TGTGCCAGCAGACGGAACAGGGCCCCGCAGTATTTT. Amino acid sequence: CASRRNRAPQYF. The chain uses TRBV12-3 or TRBV12-4 and TRBJ2-3; D perhaps matches TRBD1 (6 bases). The V end lost 6 bases, the J end lost 10 bases, and 14 bases lay between the germline ends. The length of the CDR3 is 12 residues.

This clone was detected only a few times. The chain employs TRBV6-5 and TRBJ1-3; D gene unclear. The CDR3 sequence is 13 residues long. Trimming pared 5 bases from V and 2 bases from J, leaving 7 bases between. Per germline, CDR1 MNHEY and CDR2 SVGAGI. In DNA, the CDR3 is TGTGCCAGCAGTCCGGGAACTGGAAACACCATATATTTT. Translated, it gives CASSPGTGNTIYF.

The CDR3 DNA reads as TGTGCCAGTAGTACGCCGTCGGGAGCCTCGAACACTGAAGCTTTCTTT. This codes for CASSTPSGASNTEAFF. This rearrangement joins TRBV19 to TRBJ1-1; no definite D call. CDR1 LNHDA and CDR2 SQIVND come from the germline V gene (reference sequence). The CDR3 spans 16 residues. V lost 4 bases to trimming and J lost 1 base, with 16 bases between them.

The gene calls are TRBV5-4 and TRBJ2-5, with D possibly being TRBD1 (5 bases). The V gene lost 3 bases and the J gene lost 7 bases, with 16 bases spanning the gap. The CDR3 length is 14 residues. Germline CDR1 reads SGHNT; CDR2 reads YYREEE (reference sequence). In nucleotides, the CDR3 is TGTGCCAGCAGCTCAGATACAGGATATGGGACCCAGTACTTC. It codes for CASSSDTGYGTQYF. Drawing the rest from reference TRBV5-4 and TRBJ2-5, the complete variable domain is ETGVTQSPTHLIKTRGQQVTLRCSSQSGHNTVSWYQQALGQGPQFIFQYYREEENGRGNFPPRFSGLQFPNYSSELNVNALELDDSALYLCASSSDTGYGTQYFGPGTRLLVL.

The V call is TRBV25-1, the J call TRBJ1-6, with TRBD1 identical over 7 bases. Germline loops: CDR1 MGHDK, CDR2 SYGVNS. Trimming removed 2 bases from V and 9 bases from J; junction bases left unmatched: 7. The CDR3 sequence is 15 residues long. The CDR3 DNA sequence: TGTGCCAGCAGTGAAAACAGGGGTCAAGGTTCACCCCTCCACTTT. This sequence encodes CASSENRGQGSPLHF.

This clone was recorded only once. CDR3 nucleotide sequence: TGTGCCAGCAGTCCCCGGGAGACCCGATATGGCTACACCTTC. It specifies CASSPRETRYGYTF. V gene TRBV27 combines with J gene TRBJ1-2, with no clear D. This CDR3 is 14 amino acids long. Germline loops: CDR1 MNHEY, CDR2 SMNVEV (reference sequence). The V end was cut by 5 bases, the J end by 5 bases, with 15 bases between.

This chain connects TRBV27 to TRBJ2-1, with D perhaps matching TRBD2 (7 bases). In germline, CDR1 is MNHEY, CDR2 SMNVEV (reference sequence). V shed 6 bases and J shed 4 bases, with 13 bases lying between them. The CDR3 consists of 14 residues. The CDR3 DNA reads TGTGCCAGCAGAATAGGGGGGGGTTACAATGAGCAGTTCTTC. It encodes CASRIGGGYNEQFF.

V usage is TRBV10-1 and J usage is TRBJ1-3; 9 bases line up with TRBD1. CDR1 and CDR2 from the germline V gene are WNHNN and SYGVQD (reference sequence). The junction had 4 bases not matched to a gene; V was cut back by 7 bases and J by 0 bases. CDR3 length equals 15 residues. The chain's CDR3 is CASTKTGGSGNTIYF. CDR3 bases: TGCGCCAGCACAAAGACAGGGGGCTCTGGAAACACCATATATTTT.

The rearrangement uses TRBV2 and TRBJ2-2, with D unclear. CDR3 size: 13 residues. The V gene's germline CDR1 is SNHLY and CDR2 FYNNEI. V lost 4 bases to trimming and J lost 6 bases, with 9 bases between them. Written as DNA, the CDR3 is TGTGCCAGCAGTGGAGAGAGATCCGGGGAGCTGTTTTTT. As protein: CASSGERSGELFF. Based on the CDR3 plus reference TRBV2 and TRBJ2-2, the full variable domain is EPEVTQTPSHQVTQMGQEVILRCVPISNHLYFYWYRQILGQKVEFLVSFYNNEISEKSEIFDDQFSVERPDGSNFTLKIRSTKLEDSAMYFCASSGERSGELFFGEGSRLTVL.

The gene calls are TRBV6-5 and TRBJ2-7; D may be TRBD1 (6 bases). The CDR3 consists of 14 residues. V lost 8 bases to trimming and J lost 3 bases, with 17 bases between them. Per germline, CDR1 MNHEY and CDR2 SVGAGI. The CDR3 DNA reads TGTGCCAGCTCACCCGGGACAAGCATCTACGAGCAGTACTTC. It codes for CASSPGTSIYEQYF.

This rearrangement joins TRBV30 to TRBJ1-1; 7 bases fit TRBD1. J gave up 6 bases and V 1 base, and 5 bases lay outside the gene matches. This CDR3 spans 13 amino acids. In germline, CDR1 is GTSNPN, CDR2 SVGIG (reference sequence). In DNA, the CDR3 is TGTGCCTGGAGTGACAGGGGATCCCCTGAAGCTTTCTTT. This encodes CAWSDRGSPEAFF.

The chain has TRBV29-1 and TRBJ1-3; D not resolved. Trimming stripped 7 bases from V and 4 bases from J, with 11 bases between. The CDR3 contains 12 residues. In germline, CDR1 is SQVTM, CDR2 ANQGSEA. The DNA of the CDR3 is TGCAGCGGGAGGACGTCGGGAAACACCATATATTTT. It is translated as CSGRTSGNTIYF.

This clone has a single count. CDR3 loop: CASSPLGQGERGNTIYF. The CDR3 DNA reads TGTGCCAGCTCACCACTCGGGCAGGGCGAACGAGGAAACACCATATATTTT. The chain couples TRBV18 to TRBJ1-3; D perhaps matches TRBD1 (5 bases). CDR1 is KGHSH, CDR2 LQKENI, per germline. Trimming took off 1 base at V and 4 bases at J, with 17 bases between the two ends. CDR3 length equals 17 residues.

This rearrangement joins TRBV18 to TRBJ1-2; TRBD1 matches 11 bases. CDR1 and CDR2 (germline): KGHSH, LQKENI. This CDR3 spans 15 amino acids. The ends lost 3 bases at V and 6 bases at J; junction bases unmatched: 6. The CDR3, as DNA: TGTGCCAGCTCACCCGGGACAGGGGGATTCGATGGCTACACCTTC. Amino acids: CASSPGTGGFDGYTF.

This chain connects TRBV10-3 to TRBJ2-3, with no clear D. Trimming removed 2 bases from V and 8 bases from J, with 8 bases in between. Germline V CDR1 and CDR2: ENHRY, SYGVKD. The CDR3 is 12 residues long. DNA for the CDR3: TGTGCCATCAGTGAGCCCCCCGGTACGCAGTATTTT. Translation: CAISEPPGTQYF.

V and J are TRBV29-1 and TRBJ2-7; 9 positions match TRBD1. Germline values: CDR1 SQVTM, CDR2 ANQGSEA. CDR3 length equals 14 residues. The V gene end was trimmed by 3 bases and the J gene end by 0 bases; junction bases not matched to a gene: 3. CDR3 sequence: CSVEGTGSSYEQYF. DNA of the CDR3: TGCAGCGTTGAGGGGACAGGGAGCTCCTACGAGCAGTACTTC.

The V call is TRBV19, the J call TRBJ1-5, with D tentatively TRBD1 (6 bases). The CDR3 runs to 16 residues. From germline, CDR1 is LNHDA and CDR2 SQIVND (reference sequence). V was clipped by 1 base and J by 4 bases, with 14 bases between them. Written as DNA, the CDR3 is TGTGCCAGTAGTATAGCGATAGGGGGGGGAAATCAGCCCCAGCATTTT. This encodes CASSIAIGGGNQPQHF. Full variable domain (missing parts from reference TRBV19 and TRBJ1-5): DGGITQSPKYLFRKEGQNVTLSCEQNLNHDAMYWYRQDPGQGLRLIYYSQIVNDFQKGDIAEGYSVSREKKESFPLTVTSAQKNPTAFYLCASSIAIGGGNQPQHFGDGTRLSIL.

This chain connects TRBV6-2 or TRBV6-3 to TRBJ2-2; D remains ambiguous. Germline-derived CDR1 and CDR2 are MNHEY and SVGEGT. This CDR3 region has 12 residues. V was pared by 5 bases and J by 4 bases, with 5 bases between. The chain's CDR3 is CASSLLTGELFF. DNA for the CDR3: TGTGCCAGCAGTCTCCTCACCGGGGAGCTGTTTTTT.

The V gene is TRBV20-1, the J gene TRBJ1-1; TRBD1 aligns across 9 bases. The CDR3 is 11 amino acids. J gave up 11 bases and V 3 bases, and 4 bases lay outside the gene matches. The germline V gene has CDR1 DFQATT and CDR2 SNEGSKA (reference sequence). In nucleotides, the CDR3 is TGCAGTGCTAGGGGGACAGGGACGGCTTTCTTT. Translation: CSARGTGTAFF.

This clone was seen once. The CDR3 spells CASSYRVNTEAFF. CDR3 nucleotide sequence: TGTGCCAGTAGTTACAGGGTGAACACTGAAGCTTTCTTT. This chain joins TRBV19 and TRBJ1-1, with D perhaps matching TRBD1 (6 bases). CDR3 size: 13 residues. Germline CDR1 reads LNHDA; CDR2 reads SQIVND (reference sequence). Trimming took 5 bases from V and 0 from J, leaving 7 bases between them.

V and J are TRBV30 and TRBJ2-3; tentative D call: TRBD1 (5 bases). The CDR3 is 13 amino acids. From germline, CDR1 is GTSNPN and CDR2 SVGIG (reference sequence). V was pared by 2 bases and J by 1 base, with 7 bases between. DNA of the CDR3: TGTGCCTGGAGTTTAGGGGGCACAGATACGCAGTATTTT. Translated: CAWSLGGTDTQYF.

In its sample, this clone was seen once. The chain recombines TRBV9 with TRBJ2-2, with D maybe TRBD1 (6 bases). The V gene's germline CDR1 is SGDLS and CDR2 YYNGEE. V dropped 4 bases and J dropped 2 bases, with 12 bases sitting between them. CDR3 length: 15 residues. The CDR3 loop is CASSPRQDNTGELFF. The CDR3 DNA reads as TGTGCCAGCAGCCCCCGACAGGATAACACCGGGGAGCTGTTTTTT.

The rearrangement uses TRBV18 and TRBJ1-4; 8 bases fit TRBD1. The CDR3 is 15 amino acids. Germline V gene lookup returns CDR1 KGHSH and CDR2 LQKENI. Trimming removed 2 bases from V and 5 bases from J; junction bases left unmatched: 4. The CDR3 sequence is CASSPGTGPNEKLFF. DNA for the CDR3: TGTGCCAGCTCACCAGGGACAGGCCCAAATGAAAAACTGTTTTTT. Complete variable domain (other parts from reference TRBV18 and TRBJ1-4): NAGVMQNPRHLVRRRGQEARLRCSPMKGHSHVYWYRQLPEEGLKFMVYLQKENIIDESGMPKERFSAEFPKEGPSILRIQQVVRGDSAAYFCASSPGTGPNEKLFFGSGTQLSVL.

The V call is TRBV19, the J call TRBJ2-1; the match to TRBD2 covers 8 bases. Per germline, CDR1 LNHDA and CDR2 SQIVND (reference sequence). Trimming cost V 9 bases and J 1 base; bases outside gene matches: 14. CDR3 length equals 17 residues. The CDR3 loop reads CASCLSSGGGSYNEQFF. CDR3 sequence (DNA): TGTGCCAGCTGCCTCTCCTCCGGCGGGGGGTCCTACAATGAGCAGTTCTTC.